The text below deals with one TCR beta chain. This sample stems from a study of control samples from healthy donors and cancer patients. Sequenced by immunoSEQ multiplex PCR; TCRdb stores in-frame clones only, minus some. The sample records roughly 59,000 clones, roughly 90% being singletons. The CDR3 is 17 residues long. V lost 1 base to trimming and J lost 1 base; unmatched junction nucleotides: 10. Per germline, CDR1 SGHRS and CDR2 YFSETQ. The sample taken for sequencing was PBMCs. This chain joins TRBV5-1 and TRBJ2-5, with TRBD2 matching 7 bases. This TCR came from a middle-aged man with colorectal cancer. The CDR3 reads CASSLSVGGVSQETQYF. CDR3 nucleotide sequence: TGCGCCAGCAGCTTGTCGGTTGGGGGGGTGTCCCAAGAGACCCAGTACTTC.